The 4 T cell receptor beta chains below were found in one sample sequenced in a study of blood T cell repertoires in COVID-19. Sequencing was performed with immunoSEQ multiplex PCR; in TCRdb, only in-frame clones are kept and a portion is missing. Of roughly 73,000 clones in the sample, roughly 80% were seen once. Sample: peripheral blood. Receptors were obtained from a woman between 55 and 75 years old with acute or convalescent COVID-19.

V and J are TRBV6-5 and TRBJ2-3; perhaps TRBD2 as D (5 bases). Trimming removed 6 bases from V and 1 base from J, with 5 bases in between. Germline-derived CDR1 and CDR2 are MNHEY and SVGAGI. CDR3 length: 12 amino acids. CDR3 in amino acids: CASSGGTDTQYF. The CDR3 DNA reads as TGTGCCAGCAGCGGGGGCACAGATACGCAGTATTTT.

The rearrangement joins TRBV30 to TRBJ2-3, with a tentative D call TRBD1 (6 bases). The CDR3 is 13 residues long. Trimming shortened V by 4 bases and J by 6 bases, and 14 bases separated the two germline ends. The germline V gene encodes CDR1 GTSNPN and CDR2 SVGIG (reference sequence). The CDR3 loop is CAWKHQGSDTQYF. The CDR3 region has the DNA TGTGCCTGGAAACATCAGGGGTCGGATACGCAGTATTTT.

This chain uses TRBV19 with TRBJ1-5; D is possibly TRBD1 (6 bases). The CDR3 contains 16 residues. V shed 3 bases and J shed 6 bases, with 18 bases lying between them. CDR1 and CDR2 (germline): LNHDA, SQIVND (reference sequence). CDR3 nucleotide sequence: TGTGCCAGTAGTATTTCTGGGGGCGTTTTCGGTCAGCCCCAGCATTTT. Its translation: CASSISGGVFGQPQHF.

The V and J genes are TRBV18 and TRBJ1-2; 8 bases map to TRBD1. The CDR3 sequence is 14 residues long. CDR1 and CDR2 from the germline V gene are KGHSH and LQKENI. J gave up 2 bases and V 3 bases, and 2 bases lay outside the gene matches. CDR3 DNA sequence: TGTGCCAGCTCACCGACAGGGGCAAACTATGGCTACACCTTC. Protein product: CASSPTGANYGYTF.